The present T cell receptor beta chain was sequenced within a study of monozygotic twins with inflammatory bowel disease. Study-wide findings and caveats: Twins with IBD were found to have lower TCRbeta diversity (inverse Simpson) than healthy co-twins. Clonotype overlap with others was lower in IBD patients than in healthy twins, a difference that was greatest with disease activity.

Reprocessing the 5' RACE reads, TCRdb reports a single entry for every CDR3 protein and omits DNA. In all, the sample yields about 160,000 distinct CDR3 sequences. CDR3 length: 17 amino acids. In germline, CDR1 is LNHDA, CDR2 SQIVND (reference sequence). In the case of this clonotype: Its antigen is undetermined.

The source of this sequence is a human donor with ulcerative colitis or Crohn's disease, or a healthy co-twin of an affected twin (not recorded which). The sequencing input was blood. The chain employs TRBV19 and TRBJ2-4; without DNA, the TCRdb call of TRBD1 cannot be checked. CDR3 protein: CASRAGTGGAPKNMQYF. The whole variable domain, remainder taken from reference TRBV19 and TRBJ2-4, is DGGITQSPKYLFRKEGQNVTLSCEQNLNHDAMYWYRQDPGQGLRLIYYSQIVNDFQKGDIAEGYSVSREKKESFPLTVTSAQKNPTAFYLCASRAGTGGAPKNMQYFGAGTRLSVL.